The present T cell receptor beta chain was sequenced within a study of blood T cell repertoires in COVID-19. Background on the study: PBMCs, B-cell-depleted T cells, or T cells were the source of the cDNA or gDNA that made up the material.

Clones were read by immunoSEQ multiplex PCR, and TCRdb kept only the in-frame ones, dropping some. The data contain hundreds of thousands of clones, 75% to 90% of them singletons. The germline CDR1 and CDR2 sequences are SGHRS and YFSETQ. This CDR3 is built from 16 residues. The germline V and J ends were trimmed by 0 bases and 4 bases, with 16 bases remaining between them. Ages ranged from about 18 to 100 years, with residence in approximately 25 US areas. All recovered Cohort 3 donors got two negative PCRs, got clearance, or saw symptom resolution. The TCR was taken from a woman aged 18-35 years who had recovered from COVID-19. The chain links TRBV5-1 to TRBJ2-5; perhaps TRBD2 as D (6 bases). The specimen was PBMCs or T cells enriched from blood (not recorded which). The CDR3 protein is CASSLALTSGGETQYF. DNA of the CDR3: TGCGCCAGCAGCTTGGCCCTGACCTCCGGGGGAGAGACCCAGTACTTC.